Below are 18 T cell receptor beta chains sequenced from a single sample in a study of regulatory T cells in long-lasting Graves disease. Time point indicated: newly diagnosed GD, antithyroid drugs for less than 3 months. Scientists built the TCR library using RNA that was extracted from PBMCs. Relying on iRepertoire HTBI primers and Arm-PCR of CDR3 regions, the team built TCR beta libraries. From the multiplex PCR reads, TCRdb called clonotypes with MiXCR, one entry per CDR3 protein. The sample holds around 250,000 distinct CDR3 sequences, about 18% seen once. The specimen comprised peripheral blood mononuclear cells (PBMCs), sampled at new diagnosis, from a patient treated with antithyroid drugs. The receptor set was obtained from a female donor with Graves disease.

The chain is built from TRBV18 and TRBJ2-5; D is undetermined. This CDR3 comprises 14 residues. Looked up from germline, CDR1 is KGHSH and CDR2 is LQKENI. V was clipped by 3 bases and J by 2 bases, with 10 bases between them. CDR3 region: CASSPSVRQETQYF. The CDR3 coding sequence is TGTGCCAGCTCACCGTCGGTCAGACAAGAGACCCAGTACTTC.

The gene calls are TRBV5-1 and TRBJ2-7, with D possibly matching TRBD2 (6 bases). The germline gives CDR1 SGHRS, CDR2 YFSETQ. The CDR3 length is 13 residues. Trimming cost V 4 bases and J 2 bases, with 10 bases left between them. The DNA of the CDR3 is TGCGCCAGCAGCCCGGGAGCGGCCTACGAGCAGTACTTC. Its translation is CASSPGAAYEQYF.

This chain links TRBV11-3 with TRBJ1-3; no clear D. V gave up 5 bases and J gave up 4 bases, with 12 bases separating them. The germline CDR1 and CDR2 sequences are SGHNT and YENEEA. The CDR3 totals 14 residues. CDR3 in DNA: TGTGCCAGCAGCCTCGAAGTAGGCGGAAACACCATATATTTT. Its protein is CASSLEVGGNTIYF.

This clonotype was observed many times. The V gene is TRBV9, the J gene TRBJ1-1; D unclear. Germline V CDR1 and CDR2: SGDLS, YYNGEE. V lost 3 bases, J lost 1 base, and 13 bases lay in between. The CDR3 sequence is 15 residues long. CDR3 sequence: CASSASGGWNTEAFF. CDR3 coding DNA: TGTGCCAGCAGCGCCTCGGGAGGCTGGAACACTGAAGCTTTCTTT.

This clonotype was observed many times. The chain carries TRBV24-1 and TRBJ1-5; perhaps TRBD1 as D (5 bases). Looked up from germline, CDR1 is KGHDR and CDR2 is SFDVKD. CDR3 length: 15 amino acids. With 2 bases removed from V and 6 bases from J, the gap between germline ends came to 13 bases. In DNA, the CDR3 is TGTGCCACCAGTGATTCGAGACAGCCAAGTCAGCCCCAGCATTTT. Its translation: CATSDSRQPSQPQHF.

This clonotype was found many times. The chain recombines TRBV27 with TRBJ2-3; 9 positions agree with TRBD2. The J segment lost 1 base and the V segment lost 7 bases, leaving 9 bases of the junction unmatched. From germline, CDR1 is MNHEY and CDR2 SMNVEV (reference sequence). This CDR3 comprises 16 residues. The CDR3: CASTQFSGSGTDTQYF. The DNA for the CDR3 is TGTGCCAGCACCCAGTTTAGCGGGAGTGGCACAGATACGCAGTATTTT.

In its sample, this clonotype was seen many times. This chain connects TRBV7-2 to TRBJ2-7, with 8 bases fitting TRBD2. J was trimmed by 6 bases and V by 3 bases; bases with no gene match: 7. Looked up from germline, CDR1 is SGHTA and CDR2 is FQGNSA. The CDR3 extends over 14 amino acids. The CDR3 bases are TGTGCCAGCAGCTTGACTCTGGCGGGAGGCGAGCAGTACTTC. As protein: CASSLTLAGGEQYF.

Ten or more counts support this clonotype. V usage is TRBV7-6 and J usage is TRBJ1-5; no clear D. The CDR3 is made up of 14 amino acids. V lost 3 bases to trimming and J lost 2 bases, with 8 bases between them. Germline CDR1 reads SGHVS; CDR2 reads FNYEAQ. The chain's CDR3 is CASSLAEGNQPQHF. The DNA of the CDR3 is TGTGCCAGCAGCTTGGCGGAGGGCAATCAGCCCCAGCATTTT.

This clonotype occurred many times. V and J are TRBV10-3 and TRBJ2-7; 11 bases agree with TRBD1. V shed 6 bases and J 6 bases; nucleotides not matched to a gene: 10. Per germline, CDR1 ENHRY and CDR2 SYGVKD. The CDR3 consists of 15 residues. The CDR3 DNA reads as TGTGCCATCAGCGCCGGGACAGGGGGTGGAGGCGAGCAGTACTTC. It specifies CAISAGTGGGGEQYF.

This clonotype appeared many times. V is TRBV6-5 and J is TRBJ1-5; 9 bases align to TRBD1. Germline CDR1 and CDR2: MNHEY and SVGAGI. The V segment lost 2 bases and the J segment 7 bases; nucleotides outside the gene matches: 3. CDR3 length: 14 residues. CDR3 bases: TGTGCCAGCAGTTACGGAACAGGGGGCCAGCCCCAGCATTTT. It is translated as CASSYGTGGQPQHF.

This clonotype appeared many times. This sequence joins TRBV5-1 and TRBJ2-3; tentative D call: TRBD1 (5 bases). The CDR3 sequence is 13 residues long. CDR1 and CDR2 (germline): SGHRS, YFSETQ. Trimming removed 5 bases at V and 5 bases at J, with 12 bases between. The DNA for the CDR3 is TGCGCCAGCAGGCAGGGTTCGGGAGATACGCAGTATTTT. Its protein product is CASRQGSGDTQYF. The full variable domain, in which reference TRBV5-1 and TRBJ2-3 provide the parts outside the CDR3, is KAGVTQTPRYLIKTRGQQVTLSCSPISGHRSVSWYQQTPGQGLQFLFEYFSETQRNKGNFPGRFSGRQFSNSRSEMNVSTLELGDSALYLCASRQGSGDTQYFGPGTRLTVL.

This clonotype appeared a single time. The CDR3 is CASSPLYTSGPETQYF. The CDR3 bases are TGTGCCAGCAGTCCATTATACACGTCAGGTCCAGAGACCCAGTACTTC. This chain links TRBV6-1 with TRBJ2-5; D is unclear. The length of the CDR3 is 16 residues. Germline V gene data show CDR1 as MNHNS and CDR2 as SASEGT. Trimming stripped 5 bases from V and 4 bases from J, with 20 bases between.

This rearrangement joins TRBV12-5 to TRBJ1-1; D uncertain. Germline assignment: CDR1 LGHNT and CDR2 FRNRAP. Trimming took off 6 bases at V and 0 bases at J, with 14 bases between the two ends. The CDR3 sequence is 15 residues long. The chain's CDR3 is CASGPPNSVNTEAFF. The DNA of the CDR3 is TGTGCTAGTGGGCCCCCCAACTCGGTGAACACTGAAGCTTTCTTT.

CDR3 nucleotides: TGTGCCAGCAGCCCTAACCCCATGAACACTGAAGCTTTCTTT. Amino acid sequence: CASSPNPMNTEAFF. This chain links TRBV28 with TRBJ1-1; D uncertain. The germline V and J ends were trimmed by 6 bases and 0 bases, with 11 bases remaining between them. CDR3 length: 14 residues. The germline gives CDR1 MDHEN, CDR2 SYDVKM.

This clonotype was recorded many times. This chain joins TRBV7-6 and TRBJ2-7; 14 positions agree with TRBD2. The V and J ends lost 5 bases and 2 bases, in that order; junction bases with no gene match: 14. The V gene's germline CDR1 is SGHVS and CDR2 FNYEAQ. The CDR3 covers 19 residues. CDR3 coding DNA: TGTGCCAGCAGCCCTCACAGGGGGACTAGCGGGAGTTCTCCCTACGAGCAGTACTTC. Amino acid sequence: CASSPHRGTSGSSPYEQYF.

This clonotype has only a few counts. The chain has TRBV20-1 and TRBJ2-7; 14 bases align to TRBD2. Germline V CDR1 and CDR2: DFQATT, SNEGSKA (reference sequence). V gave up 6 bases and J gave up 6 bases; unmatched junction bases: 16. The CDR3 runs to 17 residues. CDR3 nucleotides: TGCAGTGCACGTCCGGGACAGGGGGGACTAGCGGGAGTCGAGCAGTACTTC. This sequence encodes CSARPGQGGLAGVEQYF.

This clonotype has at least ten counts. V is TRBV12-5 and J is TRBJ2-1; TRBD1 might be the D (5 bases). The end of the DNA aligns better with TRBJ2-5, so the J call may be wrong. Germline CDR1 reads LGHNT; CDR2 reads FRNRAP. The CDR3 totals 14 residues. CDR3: CASGLRTSEETQYF. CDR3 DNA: TGTGCTAGTGGTTTGAGGACAAGTGAAGAGACCCAGTACTTC.

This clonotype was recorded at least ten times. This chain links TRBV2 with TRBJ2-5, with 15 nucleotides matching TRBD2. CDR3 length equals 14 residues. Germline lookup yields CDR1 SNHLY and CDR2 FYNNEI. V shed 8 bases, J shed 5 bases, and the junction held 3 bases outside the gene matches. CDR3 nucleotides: TGTGCCAGCTCCGGGACTAGCGGGAGGGAGACCCAGTACTTC. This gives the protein CASSGTSGRETQYF. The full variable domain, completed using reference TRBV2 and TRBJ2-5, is EPEVTQTPSHQVTQMGQEVILRCVPISNHLYFYWYRQILGQKVEFLVSFYNNEISEKSEIFDDQFSVERPDGSNFTLKIRSTKLEDSAMYFCASSGTSGRETQYFGPGTRLLVL.